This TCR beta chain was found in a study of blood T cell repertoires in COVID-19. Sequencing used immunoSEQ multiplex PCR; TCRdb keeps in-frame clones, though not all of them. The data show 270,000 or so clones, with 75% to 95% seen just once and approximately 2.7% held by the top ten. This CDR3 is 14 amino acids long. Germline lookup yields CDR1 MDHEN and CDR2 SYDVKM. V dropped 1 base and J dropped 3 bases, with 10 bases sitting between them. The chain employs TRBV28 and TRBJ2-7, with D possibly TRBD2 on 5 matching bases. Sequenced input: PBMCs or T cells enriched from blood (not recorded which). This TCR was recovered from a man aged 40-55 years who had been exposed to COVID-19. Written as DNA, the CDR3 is TGTGCCAGCAGTTTATTGCGGGCTCACTACGAGCAGTACTTC. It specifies CASSLLRAHYEQYF.